The source of this T cell receptor beta chain is a study of blood T cell repertoires in COVID-19. Across the study: Both acute and convalescent COVID-19 samples were obtained from the United States, Italy and Spain.

The ends were cut back, 2 bases at V and 4 bases at J, with 11 bases in the middle. The CDR3 covers 14 residues. Germline V gives CDR1 MNHEY, CDR2 SVGAGI. Libraries were prepared by immunoSEQ multiplex PCR; TCRdb keeps only in-frame clonotypes and omits some of them. Here the sample spans 95,000 to 150,000 clones, roughly 84% being singletons. Input material: peripheral blood. The chain links TRBV6-5 to TRBJ1-2, with D perhaps TRBD1 (5 bases). The sequence derives from a woman at least 80 years old with acute or convalescent COVID-19. CDR3 sequence: CASSYPDSFYGYTF. As DNA, the CDR3 is TGTGCCAGCAGTTACCCCGACAGTTTCTATGGCTACACCTTC.